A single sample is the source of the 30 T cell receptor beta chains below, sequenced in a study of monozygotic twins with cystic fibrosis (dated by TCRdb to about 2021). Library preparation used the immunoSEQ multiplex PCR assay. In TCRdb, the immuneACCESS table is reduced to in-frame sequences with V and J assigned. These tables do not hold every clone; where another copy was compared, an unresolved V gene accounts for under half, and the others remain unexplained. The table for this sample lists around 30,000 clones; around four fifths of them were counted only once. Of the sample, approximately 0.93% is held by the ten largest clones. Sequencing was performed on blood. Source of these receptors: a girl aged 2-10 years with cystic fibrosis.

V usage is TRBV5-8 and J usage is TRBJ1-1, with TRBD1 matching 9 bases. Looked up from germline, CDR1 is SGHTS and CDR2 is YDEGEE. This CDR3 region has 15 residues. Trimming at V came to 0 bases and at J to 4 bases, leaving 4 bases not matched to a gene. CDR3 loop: CASSLGTGVATEAFF. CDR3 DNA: TGTGCCAGCAGCTTGGGGACAGGGGTGGCCACTGAAGCTTTCTTT.

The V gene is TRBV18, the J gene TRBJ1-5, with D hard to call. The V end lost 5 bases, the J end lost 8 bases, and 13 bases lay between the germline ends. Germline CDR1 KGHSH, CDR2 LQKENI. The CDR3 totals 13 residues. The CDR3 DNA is TGTGCCAGCTCAGGGCAGGCGGACGAGCCCCAGCATTTT. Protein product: CASSGQADEPQHF. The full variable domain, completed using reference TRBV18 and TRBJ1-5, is NAGVMQNPRHLVRRRGQEARLRCSPMKGHSHVYWYRQLPEEGLKFMVYLQKENIIDESGMPKERFSAEFPKEGPSILRIQQVVRGDSAAYFCASSGQADEPQHFGDGTRLSIL.

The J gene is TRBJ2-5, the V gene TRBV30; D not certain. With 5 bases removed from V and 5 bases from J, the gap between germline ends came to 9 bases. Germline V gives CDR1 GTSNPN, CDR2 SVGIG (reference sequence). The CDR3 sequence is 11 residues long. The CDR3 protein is CAWDNGETQYF. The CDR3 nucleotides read TGTGCCTGGGACAATGGGGAGACCCAGTACTTC.

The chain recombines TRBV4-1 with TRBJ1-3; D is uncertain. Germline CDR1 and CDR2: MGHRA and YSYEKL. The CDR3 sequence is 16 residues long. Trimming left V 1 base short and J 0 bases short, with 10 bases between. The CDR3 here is CASSQVIGLSGNTIYF. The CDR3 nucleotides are TGCGCCAGCAGCCAAGTAATTGGTCTCTCTGGAAACACCATATATTTT.

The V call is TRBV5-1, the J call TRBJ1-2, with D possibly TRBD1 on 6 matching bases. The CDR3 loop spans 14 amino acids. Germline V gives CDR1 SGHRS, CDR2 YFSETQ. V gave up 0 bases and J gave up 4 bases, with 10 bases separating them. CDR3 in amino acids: CASSLAMDSYGYTF. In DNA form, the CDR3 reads TGCGCCAGCAGCTTGGCCATGGACAGCTATGGCTACACCTTC.

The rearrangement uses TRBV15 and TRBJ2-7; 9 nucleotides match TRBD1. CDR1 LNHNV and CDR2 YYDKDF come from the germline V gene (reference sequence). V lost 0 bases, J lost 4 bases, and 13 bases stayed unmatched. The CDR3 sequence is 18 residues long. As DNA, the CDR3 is TGTGCCACCAGCAGAGATCGGGTTGATAGGACAGGGGCATACGAGCAGTACTTC. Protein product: CATSRDRVDRTGAYEQYF.

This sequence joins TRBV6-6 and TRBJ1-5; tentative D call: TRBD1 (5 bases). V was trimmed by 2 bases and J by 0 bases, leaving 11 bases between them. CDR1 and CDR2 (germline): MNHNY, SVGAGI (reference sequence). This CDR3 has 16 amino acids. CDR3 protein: CASSYGGPDSNQPQHF. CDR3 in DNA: TGTGCCAGCAGTTACGGGGGTCCCGATAGCAATCAGCCCCAGCATTTT.

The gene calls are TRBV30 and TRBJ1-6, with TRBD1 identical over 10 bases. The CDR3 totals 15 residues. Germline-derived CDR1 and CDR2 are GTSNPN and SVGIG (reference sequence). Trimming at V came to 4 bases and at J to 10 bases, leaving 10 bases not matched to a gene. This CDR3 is CAWTTGTGVGSPLHF. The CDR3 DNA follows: TGTGCCTGGACCACAGGGACAGGGGTAGGCTCACCCCTCCACTTT.

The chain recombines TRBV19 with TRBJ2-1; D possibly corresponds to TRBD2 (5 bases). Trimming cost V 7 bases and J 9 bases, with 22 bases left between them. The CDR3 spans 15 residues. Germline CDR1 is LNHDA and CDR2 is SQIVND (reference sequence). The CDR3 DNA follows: TGTGCCAGTACCTCCCAAGCGGCTAGTGGGAGTGAGCAGTTCTTC. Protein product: CASTSQAASGSEQFF.

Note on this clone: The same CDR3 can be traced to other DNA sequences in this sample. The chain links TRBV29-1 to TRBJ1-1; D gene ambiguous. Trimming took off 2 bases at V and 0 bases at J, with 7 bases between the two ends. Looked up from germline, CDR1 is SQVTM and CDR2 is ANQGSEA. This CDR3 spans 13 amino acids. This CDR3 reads CSVERRLNTEAFF. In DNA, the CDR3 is TGCAGCGTTGAACGGCGGCTGAACACTGAAGCTTTCTTT.

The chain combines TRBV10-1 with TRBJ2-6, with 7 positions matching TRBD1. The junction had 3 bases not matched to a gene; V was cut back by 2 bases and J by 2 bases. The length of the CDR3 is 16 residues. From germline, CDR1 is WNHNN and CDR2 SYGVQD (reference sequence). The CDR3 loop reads CASSEHRGAGANVLTF. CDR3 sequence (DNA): TGCGCCAGCAGTGAGCACAGGGGTGCTGGGGCCAACGTCCTGACTTTC.

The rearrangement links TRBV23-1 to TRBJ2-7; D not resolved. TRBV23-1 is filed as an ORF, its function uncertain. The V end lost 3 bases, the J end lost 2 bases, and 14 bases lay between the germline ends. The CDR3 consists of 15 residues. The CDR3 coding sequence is TGCGCCAGCAGTCAGAGACCCGGAACACCCTACGAGCAGTACTTC. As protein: CASSQRPGTPYEQYF.

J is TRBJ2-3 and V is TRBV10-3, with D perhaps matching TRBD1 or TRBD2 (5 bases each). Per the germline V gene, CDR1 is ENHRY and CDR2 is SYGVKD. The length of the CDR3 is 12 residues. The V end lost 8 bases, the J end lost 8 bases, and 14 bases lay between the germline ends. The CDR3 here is CAIGGDSVTQYF. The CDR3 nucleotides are TGTGCCATCGGGGGTGACAGTGTTACGCAGTATTTT.

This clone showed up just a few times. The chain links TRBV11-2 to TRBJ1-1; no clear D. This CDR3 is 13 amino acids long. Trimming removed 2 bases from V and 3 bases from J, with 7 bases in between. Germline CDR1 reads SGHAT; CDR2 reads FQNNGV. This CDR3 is CASSLNLDTEAFF. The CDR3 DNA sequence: TGTGCCAGCAGCTTAAATCTGGACACTGAAGCTTTCTTT.

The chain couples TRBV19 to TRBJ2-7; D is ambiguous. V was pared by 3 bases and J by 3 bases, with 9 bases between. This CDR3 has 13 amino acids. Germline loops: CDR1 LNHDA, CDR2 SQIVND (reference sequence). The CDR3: CASSISGFYEQYF. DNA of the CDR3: TGTGCCAGTAGTATTTCCGGATTCTACGAGCAGTACTTC.

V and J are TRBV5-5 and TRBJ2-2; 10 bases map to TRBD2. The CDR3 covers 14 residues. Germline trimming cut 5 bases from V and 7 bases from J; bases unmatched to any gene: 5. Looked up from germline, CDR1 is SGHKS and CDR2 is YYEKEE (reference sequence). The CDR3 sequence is CASRLAGLDGELFF. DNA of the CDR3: TGTGCCAGCAGACTAGCGGGACTCGACGGGGAGCTGTTTTTT.

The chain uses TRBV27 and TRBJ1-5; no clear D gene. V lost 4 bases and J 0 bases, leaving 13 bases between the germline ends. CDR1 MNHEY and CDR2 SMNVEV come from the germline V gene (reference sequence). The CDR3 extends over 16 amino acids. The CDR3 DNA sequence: TGTGCCAGCAGTTCCACTGGCGGAAATAGCAATCAGCCCCAGCATTTT. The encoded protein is CASSSTGGNSNQPQHF.

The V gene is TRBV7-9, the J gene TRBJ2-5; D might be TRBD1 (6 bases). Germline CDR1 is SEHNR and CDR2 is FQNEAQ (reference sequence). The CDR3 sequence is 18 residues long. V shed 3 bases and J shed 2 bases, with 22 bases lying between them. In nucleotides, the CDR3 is TGTGCCAGCAGCTTCAGGAGACCGGGACACAGGGTACAAGAGACCCAGTACTTC. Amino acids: CASSFRRPGHRVQETQYF.

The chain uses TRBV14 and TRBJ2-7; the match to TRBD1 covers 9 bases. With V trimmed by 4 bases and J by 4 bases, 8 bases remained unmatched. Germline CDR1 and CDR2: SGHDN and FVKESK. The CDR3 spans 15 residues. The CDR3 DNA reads TGTGCCAGCAGCCCTTTCTCCGGGACAGGGTACGAGCAGTACTTC. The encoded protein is CASSPFSGTGYEQYF.

The CDR3 DNA is TGTGCCAGCAGTTACTGGGCAGGGGAGAATGAGCAGTTCTTC. It encodes CASSYWAGENEQFF. The chain is built from TRBV6-5 and TRBJ2-1, with TRBD1 as a possible D gene (6 bases). V shed 1 base and J shed 7 bases, with 11 bases lying between them. The CDR3 sequence is 14 residues long. The germline V gene has CDR1 MNHEY and CDR2 SVGAGI.

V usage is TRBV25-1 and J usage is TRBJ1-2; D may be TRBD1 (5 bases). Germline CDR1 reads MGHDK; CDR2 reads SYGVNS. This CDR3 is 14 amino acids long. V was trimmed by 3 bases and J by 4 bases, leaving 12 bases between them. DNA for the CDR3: TGTGCCAGCAGTGACCGGGGACGGCCCTATGGCTACACCTTC. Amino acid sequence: CASSDRGRPYGYTF.

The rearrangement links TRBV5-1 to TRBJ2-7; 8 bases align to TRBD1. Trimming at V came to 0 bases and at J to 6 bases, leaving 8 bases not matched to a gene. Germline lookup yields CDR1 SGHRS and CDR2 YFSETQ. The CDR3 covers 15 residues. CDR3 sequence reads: CASSLEDRDHAEQYF. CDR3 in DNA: TGCGCCAGCAGCTTGGAGGACAGGGATCATGCCGAGCAGTACTTC.

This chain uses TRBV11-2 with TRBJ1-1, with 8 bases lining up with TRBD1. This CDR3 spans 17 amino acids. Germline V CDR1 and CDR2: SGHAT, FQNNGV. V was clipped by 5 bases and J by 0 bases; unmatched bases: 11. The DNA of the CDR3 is TGTGCCAGCAGCCGCTGGACAGGGACCTCCATGAACACTGAAGCTTTCTTT. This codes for CASSRWTGTSMNTEAFF.

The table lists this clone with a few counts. The CDR3 sequence: CASSPPPGTGGVSNEKLFF. The DNA for the CDR3 is TGTGCCAGCAGTCCCCCGCCAGGGACAGGGGGGGTTTCTAATGAAAAACTGTTTTTT. The V and J genes are TRBV7-9 and TRBJ1-4, with TRBD1 identical over 11 bases. V lost 6 bases, J lost 3 bases, and 15 bases stayed unmatched. CDR1 is SEHNR and CDR2 is FQNEAQ in the germline V gene (reference sequence). The CDR3 length is 19 residues.

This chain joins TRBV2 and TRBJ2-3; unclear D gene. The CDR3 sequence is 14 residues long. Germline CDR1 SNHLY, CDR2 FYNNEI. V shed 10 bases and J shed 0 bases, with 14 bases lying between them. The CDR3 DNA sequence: TGTGCCACCCGGGCCTCAACTAGCACAGATACGCAGTATTTT. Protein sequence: CATRASTSTDTQYF. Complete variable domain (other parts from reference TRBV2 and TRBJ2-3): EPEVTQTPSHQVTQMGQEVILRCVPISNHLYFYWYRQILGQKVEFLVSFYNNEISEKSEIFDDQFSVERPDGSNFTLKIRSTKLEDSAMYFCATRASTSTDTQYFGPGTRLTVL.

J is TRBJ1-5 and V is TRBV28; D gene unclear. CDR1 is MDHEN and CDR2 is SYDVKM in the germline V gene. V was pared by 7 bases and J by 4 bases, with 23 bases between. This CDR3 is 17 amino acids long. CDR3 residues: CASTNGLYRRRNQPQHF. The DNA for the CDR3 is TGTGCCAGCACCAATGGGTTGTACCGACGAAGGAATCAGCCCCAGCATTTT.

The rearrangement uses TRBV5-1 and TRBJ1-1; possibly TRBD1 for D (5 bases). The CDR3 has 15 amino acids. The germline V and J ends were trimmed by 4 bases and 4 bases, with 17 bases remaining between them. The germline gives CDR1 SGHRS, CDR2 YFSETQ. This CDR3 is CASSPGFGTGTEAFF. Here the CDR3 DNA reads TGCGCCAGCAGCCCGGGGTTCGGGACCGGCACTGAAGCTTTCTTT.

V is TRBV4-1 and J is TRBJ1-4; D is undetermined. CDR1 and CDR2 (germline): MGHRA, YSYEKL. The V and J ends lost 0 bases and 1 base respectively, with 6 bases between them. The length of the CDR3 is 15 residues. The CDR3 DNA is TGCGCCAGCAGCCAAGATGAGGTAACTAATGAAAAACTGTTTTTT. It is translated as CASSQDEVTNEKLFF.

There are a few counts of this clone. The CDR3 reads CSADTNQDTEAFF. The CDR3 DNA is TGCAGCGCAGATACGAACCAAGACACTGAAGCTTTCTTT. The V call is TRBV29-1, the J call TRBJ1-1; no clear D gene. The germline V gene has CDR1 SQVTM and CDR2 ANQGSEA. V was cut by 7 bases and J by 3 bases, with 15 bases left in between. The CDR3 consists of 13 residues.

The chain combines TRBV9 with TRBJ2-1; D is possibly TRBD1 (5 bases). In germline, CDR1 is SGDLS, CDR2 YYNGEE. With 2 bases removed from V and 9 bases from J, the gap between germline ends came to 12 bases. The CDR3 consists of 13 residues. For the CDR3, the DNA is TGTGCCAGCAGCGTCTTACTTAGGGGTGAGCAGTTCTTC. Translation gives CASSVLLRGEQFF.